The T cell receptor beta chain under discussion was sequenced for a study of CD8 T cells in Susac syndrome. The diagnostic criteria for definite or probable disease, as recently defined, were met by the patients with Susac syndrome. An input of roughly 0.5 to 1 ug of RNA was subjected to reverse transcription using random hexamers. TCRdb analysed the immunoSEQ multiplex PCR reads with MiXCR anew, one entry per CDR3 protein. The sample shows around 110,000 distinct CDR3 sequences, 85% to 95% of them seen only once. This CDR3 is 11 amino acids long. Between the trimmed V and J ends, which lost 4 bases and 3 bases, there was a span of 6 bases. Germline values: CDR1 SQVTM, CDR2 ANQGSEA.

This TCR came from a human donor with Susac syndrome. The sequenced sample consisted of CD8+ T cells from PBMCs. V and J are TRBV29-1 and TRBJ1-2; D may be TRBD1 (5 bases). CDR3 DNA: TGCAGCGTTGCGGGGCACTATGGCTACACCTTC. Translation gives CSVAGHYGYTF.